These T cell receptor beta chains were read from a single sample in a study of blood T cell repertoires in COVID-19. Assay used: immunoSEQ multiplex PCR; TCRdb lists only in-frame clones, some missing. The sample yields around 100,000 clones, 85% seen once. The material sequenced was peripheral blood. These receptor sequences come from a human donor in a cohort sampled during active COVID-19. Both conserved end residues are part of each CDR3. D genes are given only for firm matches. Rows give clone size only sometimes, using once, few, many, or a class for an expanded clone.

.	.	TRBV2	TRBJ1-6	TGTGCCAGCAGTGAATTTCGGGGTGTCCACTTT	CASSEFRGVHF
.	TRBD2	TRBV9	TRBJ2-7	TGTGCCAGCAGCGTTCGCGGGGGGGTAGGCGAGCAGTACTTC	CASSVRGGVGEQYF
.	TRBD2	TRBV19	TRBJ2-3	TGTGCCAGTAGTATTCGACTAGCGGGGGGTACTAGCACAGATACGCAGTATTTT	CASSIRLAGGTSTDTQYF
.	.	TRBV11-3	TRBJ2-1	TGTGCCAGCAGTACGAGGGGGGGCTCCTACAATGAGCAGTTCTTC	CASSTRGGSYNEQFF
.	.	TRBV9	TRBJ1-3	TGTGCCAGCAGCGTAGCAGGGATGGGAAACACCATATATTTT	CASSVAGMGNTIYF
.	TRBD1	TRBV7-6	TRBJ2-7	TGTGCCAGCAGCCGGACAGGAAACTCCTACGAGCAGTACTTC	CASSRTGNSYEQYF
.	TRBD2	TRBV19	TRBJ2-3	TGTGCCAGTAGTCGCGGGGGGGGAGATACGCAGTATTTT	CASSRGGGDTQYF
.	.	TRBV15	TRBJ1-1	TGTGCCACCAGCAGAGATGGGCCGGCCACCCAAGCTTTCTTT	CATSRDGPATQAFF
once	.	TRBV6-5	TRBJ1-2	TGTGCCAGCAGGACTGCAGGGGCTGCGGGCTACACCTTC	CASRTAGAAGYTF
.	TRBD1	TRBV6-5	TRBJ1-6	TGTGCCAGCAGACTGACAGGGACGAGTTCACCCCTCCACTTT	CASRLTGTSSPLHF
.	TRBD1	TRBV5-1	TRBJ2-7	TGCGCCAGCAGCGGGGGACAGGGAGGCCCCTACGAGCAGTACTTC	CASSGGQGGPYEQYF
.	TRBD1	TRBV2	TRBJ1-4	TGTGCCAGCAGTTTCCGGACAGGCGGCGGGGAAAAACTGTTTTTT	CASSFRTGGGEKLFF
.	.	TRBV6-5	TRBJ1-5	TGTGCCAGCAGATTTGACAGGTATAGCAATCAGCCCCAGCATTTT	CASRFDRYSNQPQHF
.	TRBD1	TRBV4-3	TRBJ2-7	TGCGCCAGCAGCCGAGGACAGGGGGACGAGCAGTACTTC	CASSRGQGDEQYF
.	TRBD1	TRBV18	TRBJ1-1	TGTGCCAGCTCACCTCGGGACAGGGTCGGCACTGAAGCTTTCTTT	CASSPRDRVGTEAFF
.	.	TRBV6-2/TRBV6-3	TRBJ2-1	TGTGCCAGCAGTTACTCGTGGGGGCTCACTGGCAATGAGCAGTTCTTC	CASSYSWGLTGNEQFF
.	TRBD1	TRBV27	TRBJ1-2	TGTGCCAGCAGCCTTACAGGGGCCCCGATCTATGGCTACACCTTC	CASSLTGAPIYGYTF
few	TRBD2	TRBV7-2	TRBJ2-7	TGTGCCAGCAGCCAGCTCGGGACTAGCCTCTACGAGCAGTACTTC	CASSQLGTSLYEQYF
.	TRBD1	TRBV7-2	TRBJ2-1	TGTGCCAGCAGCTGGGACAGGTACTCCTACAATGAGCAGTTCTTC	CASSWDRYSYNEQFF
.	.	TRBV28	TRBJ1-2	TGTGCCAGCAGGGGGGGTCGGGGTAACTATGGCTACACCTTC	CASRGGRGNYGYTF
once	.	TRBV5-1	TRBJ2-3	TGCGCCAGCAGCTTGGTGTTTGCGGAGACAGTGGATACGCAGTATTTT	CASSLVFAETVDTQYF
few	.	TRBV14	TRBJ2-7	TGTGCCAGCAGCCAAGCAGGACTCTACGAGCAGTACTTC	CASSQAGLYEQYF
.	.	TRBV6-5	TRBJ2-7	TGTGCCAGCAACCCGACAAGCTCCTACGAGCAGTACTTC	CASNPTSSYEQYF
.	TRBD1	TRBV12-3/TRBV12-4	TRBJ1-2	TGTGCCAGCAGTTTGTATGGACAGGGAGGCTACACCTTC	CASSLYGQGGYTF
.	TRBD1	TRBV20-1	TRBJ1-4	TGCAGTGCTAGTCTGTACAGGGGGCTAGCTAATGAAAAACTGTTTTTT	CSASLYRGLANEKLFF
once	.	TRBV7-3	TRBJ2-3	TGTGCCAGCAGCTTATCGGGGGGCTCGGTTACAGATACGCAGTATTTT	CASSLSGGSVTDTQYF
.	TRBD2	TRBV11-2	TRBJ2-7	TGTGCCAGCAGCTTCCGGACTAGCGGTCACTACGAGCAGTACTTC	CASSFRTSGHYEQYF
.	.	TRBV9	TRBJ2-1	TGTGCCAGCAGCGTCACGGGGTTTACAAATGAGCAGTTCTTC	CASSVTGFTNEQFF
.	.	TRBV10-3	TRBJ1-5	TGTGCCATCAGTGAAGTCCCGACAGGTCATAGCAATCAGCCCCAGCATTTT	CAISEVPTGHSNQPQHF
.	.	TRBV10-3	TRBJ2-1	TGTGCCACCCGGCCAGGGCCCGGGAGTGAGCAGTTCTTC	CATRPGPGSEQFF
.	TRBD1	TRBV7-2	TRBJ1-1	TGTGCCAGCAGCCTCCGGACAGGGATCACTGAAGCTTTCTTT	CASSLRTGITEAFF
.	.	TRBV11-2	TRBJ2-2	TGTGCCAGCAGCCCGCAGGGAGGAATCGGGGAGCTGTTTTTT	CASSPQGGIGELFF
few	TRBD1	TRBV7-8	TRBJ1-6	TGTGCCAGCAGCCGAGGACAGGATAATTCACCCCTCCACTTT	CASSRGQDNSPLHF
.	.	TRBV6-2/TRBV6-3	TRBJ2-6	TGTGCCAGCAGTTACGCCCGGGGCTCTGGGGCCAACGTCCTGACTTTC	CASSYARGSGANVLTF
.	TRBD1	TRBV18	TRBJ1-5	TGTGCCAGCTCAGCTGACAGGGAGTGGCCCCAGCATTTT	CASSADREWPQHF
once	.	TRBV4-3	TRBJ2-1	TGCGCCAGCAGCCAAGACGCGGGGCTCGCCTACAATGAGCAGTTCTTC	CASSQDAGLAYNEQFF
.	TRBD1	TRBV27	TRBJ2-7	TGTGCCAGCAGTCCCACAGGGGGCAGGTACGAGCAGTACTTC	CASSPTGGRYEQYF
.	.	TRBV7-9	TRBJ1-6	TGTGCCAGCAGCTTAGGGGCCGCTGTGCACCTCCACTTT	CASSLGAAVHLHF
medium-sized	TRBD1	TRBV7-9	TRBJ2-5	TGTGCCAGCAGCTATACAGGGGACCAAGAGACCCAGTACTTC	CASSYTGDQETQYF
.	.	TRBV7-3	TRBJ2-5	TGTGCCAGCAGCCCTCCCGGGGAAGAGACCCAGTACTTC	CASSPPGEETQYF
.	TRBD2	TRBV10-1	TRBJ2-5	TGCGCCAGCAGTGAGTCACTAGCGTGGGGGTCCCAGTACTTC	CASSESLAWGSQYF
once	.	TRBV6-5	TRBJ1-2	TGTGCCAGCAGCGGAGGGACTAACTATGGCTACACCTTC	CASSGGTNYGYTF
once	TRBD1	TRBV4-3	TRBJ2-1	TGCGCCAGCAGCCAAGATTTCAGGGGGAAACTATATGAGCAGTTCTTC	CASSQDFRGKLYEQFF
.	.	TRBV19	TRBJ1-1	TGTGCCAGTACGGCAGGTATACTCTCGAACACTGAAGCTTTCTTT	CASTAGILSNTEAFF
.	.	TRBV9	TRBJ2-2	TGTGCCAGCAGCGTAGCCCAGGTGATTAACACCGGGGAGCTGTTTTTT	CASSVAQVINTGELFF
.	.	TRBV6-1	TRBJ1-1	TGTGCCAGCAGTGATCAGGTGAACACTGAAGCTTTCTTT	CASSDQVNTEAFF
once	.	TRBV28	TRBJ2-3	TGTGCCAGCAGCGGGGAAGCCGGCACAGATACGCAGTATTTT	CASSGEAGTDTQYF
.	TRBD1	TRBV5-1	TRBJ1-3	TGCGCCAGCAGCGCACAGCCGACAGGGGAAATCTCCTTT	CASSAQPTGEISF
.	TRBD1	TRBV6-5	TRBJ1-2	TGTGCCAGCAGTTATTCGGGACAGGGTTCTTCCTATGGCTACACCTTC	CASSYSGQGSSYGYTF
few	.	TRBV2	TRBJ1-6	TGTGCCAGCAGGGGGTGGCAGGGCCAGAATTCACCCCTCCACTTT	CASRGWQGQNSPLHF
.	.	TRBV27	TRBJ1-1	TGTGCCAGCAGTTTAGAGAGGAACACTGAAGCTTTCTTT	CASSLERNTEAFF
once	TRBD1	TRBV24-1	TRBJ2-5	TGTGCCACCAGTGACCCGGGACAGGGAGGCGGTGGGCAAGAGACCCAGTACTTC	CATSDPGQGGGGQETQYF